This TCR beta chain was sequenced for a study of cytomegalovirus exposure and HLA in healthy donors. This CDR3 spans 14 amino acids. Deletions cut 6 bases from V and 2 bases from J, with 11 bases between. Germline assignment: CDR1 ENHRY and CDR2 SYGVKD. With regard to this clone: No antigen is known for it.

Whole-study results and caveats: Later analysis associated a missense DCLRE1C variant with TCR beta V- and J-gene trimming. The authors excluded some V segments, including TRBV6-2 and TRBV6-3, as indistinguishable.

All the people who gave samples were healthy bone marrow donors. While unrecorded immune exposures were likely, the donors were nominally healthy when sampled. PCR used 60 Vbeta primers and 13 Jbeta primers. Repertoires were generated with immunoSEQ multiplex PCR, while TCRdb's copy carries only in-frame clones and drops some. Among approximately 150,000 clones listed, around 80% were seen once. The receptor comes from a woman aged 40 to 55 in good health and CMV-seronegative. V and J are TRBV10-3 and TRBJ1-5; weak D call: TRBD1 (5 bases). Sequences were obtained from PBMCs. The chain's CDR3 is CAIREDSGNQPQHF. The CDR3 nucleotides are TGTGCCATCAGGGAAGACAGTGGCAATCAGCCCCAGCATTTT.